The 9 T cell receptor beta chains below were found in one sample sequenced in a study of T cells in Graves' hyperthyroidism and ophthalmopathy. Researchers amplified the TCR beta CDR3 regions from RNA transcripts. RT-PCR in the first round (using the HTBI primer set) targeted the TCR CDR3. TCRdb re-called the multiplex PCR reads with MiXCR, one entry per CDR3 protein. Of hundreds of thousands of distinct CDR3 sequences in the sample, around 20% were seen once. Sequencing was carried out using blood. The receptors here all came from a man aged 25-45 years with Graves' ophthalmopathy.

This clonotype was detected a few times. V usage is TRBV6-2 or TRBV6-3 and J usage is TRBJ2-1; D is uncertain. Deletions cut 11 bases from V and 9 bases from J, with 14 bases between. The CDR3 extends over 11 amino acids. Germline CDR1 MNHEY, CDR2 SVGEGT. The CDR3 DNA is TGTGCCGCCGCCCGGGCCGGTGAGCAGTTCTTC. This gives the protein CAAARAGEQFF.

This CDR3 reads CAWSLGGAAGGYTF. The CDR3 bases are TGTGCCTGGAGTCTGGGGGGGGCTGCTGGTGGCTACACCTTC. The chain uses TRBV30 and TRBJ1-2; TRBD1 might be the D (6 bases). The germline V gene encodes CDR1 GTSNPN and CDR2 SVGIG (reference sequence). The CDR3 has 14 amino acids. Trimming removed 2 bases at V and 7 bases at J, with 17 bases between.

This clonotype was counted between two and nine times. This rearrangement joins TRBV5-5 to TRBJ2-2; TRBD2 agrees at 11 bases. Germline V gene sequence: CDR1 SGHKS, CDR2 YYEKEE (reference sequence). The length of the CDR3 is 16 residues. The junction had 8 bases not matched to a gene; V was cut back by 4 bases and J by 6 bases. The CDR3: CASSGIAGGFAGELFF. CDR3 DNA: TGTGCCAGCAGCGGGATAGCGGGAGGGTTCGCCGGGGAGCTGTTTTTT.

This clonotype occurred a few times. The rearrangement uses TRBV28 and TRBJ2-7; 13 bases align to TRBD2. The CDR3 contains 15 residues. The junction had 6 bases not matched to a gene; V was cut back by 6 bases and J by 4 bases. CDR1 and CDR2 from the germline V gene are MDHEN and SYDVKM. The CDR3 reads CASRMTSGRNYEQYF. The CDR3 DNA reads as TGTGCCAGCAGGATGACTAGCGGGAGGAATTACGAGCAGTACTTC.

This clonotype was recorded a few times. The chain employs TRBV27 and TRBJ2-1, with TRBD1 matching over 7 bases. Trimming removed 7 bases from V and 5 bases from J; junction bases left unmatched: 8. The CDR3 has 14 amino acids. Germline V CDR1 and CDR2: MNHEY, SMNVEV (reference sequence). In DNA, the CDR3 is TGTGCCAGCACCACCGGGACAGTCAACAATGAGCAGTTCTTC. It codes for CASTTGTVNNEQFF.

The rearrangement uses TRBV6-1 and TRBJ1-2; 7 nucleotides align to TRBD1. Germline V lookup: CDR1 MNHNS, CDR2 SASEGT. The V segment lost 2 bases and the J segment 8 bases; nucleotides outside the gene matches: 5. CDR3 length: 13 residues. CDR3 amino acids: CASSERDSLGYTF. The CDR3 DNA follows: TGTGCCAGCAGTGAAAGGGACAGTCTCGGCTACACCTTC.

This clonotype was seen repeatedly, ten times or more. The V and J genes are TRBV27 and TRBJ2-5; 11 nucleotides agree with TRBD1. J was trimmed by 5 bases and V by 5 bases; bases with no gene match: 16. From germline, CDR1 is MNHEY and CDR2 SMNVEV (reference sequence). CDR3 length: 18 amino acids. The CDR3: CASSPRRGTGGVRETQYF. The CDR3 bases are TGTGCCAGCAGTCCGAGGCGGGGGACAGGGGGTGTCCGGGAGACCCAGTACTTC.

This clonotype came up a few times. The CDR3 nucleotides read TGTGCCAGCAGCCAGTCTAGCGGGAGGGCCGAGCAGTACTTC. This gives the protein CASSQSSGRAEQYF. The V gene is TRBV3-1, the J gene TRBJ2-7; TRBD2 matches at 12 bases. Per the germline V gene, CDR1 is LGHDT and CDR2 is YNNKEL (reference sequence). The CDR3 spans 14 residues. Unmatched junction bases numbered 3, after V lost 3 bases and J lost 6 bases.

The gene calls are TRBV14 and TRBJ2-1; TRBD2 is a possible D gene (5 bases). The V end lost 0 bases, the J end lost 8 bases, and 20 bases lay between the germline ends. This CDR3 region has 17 residues. CDR1 is SGHDN, CDR2 FVKESK, per germline. The CDR3: CASSQDLGLVGVDEQFF. CDR3 DNA sequence: TGTGCCAGCAGCCAAGATCTTGGCCTAGTCGGGGTCGATGAGCAGTTCTTC.